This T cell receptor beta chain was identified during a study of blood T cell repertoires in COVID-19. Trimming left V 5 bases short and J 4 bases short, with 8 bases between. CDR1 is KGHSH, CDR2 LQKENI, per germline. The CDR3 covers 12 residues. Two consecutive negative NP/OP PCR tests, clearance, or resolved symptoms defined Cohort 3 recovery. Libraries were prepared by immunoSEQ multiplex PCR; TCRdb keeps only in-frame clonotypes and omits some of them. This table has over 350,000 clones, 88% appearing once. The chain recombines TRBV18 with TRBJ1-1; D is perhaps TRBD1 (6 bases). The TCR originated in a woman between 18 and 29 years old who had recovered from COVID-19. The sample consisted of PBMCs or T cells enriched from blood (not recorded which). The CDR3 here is CASSIQGTEAFF. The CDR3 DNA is TGTGCCAGCTCAATACAGGGCACTGAAGCTTTCTTT.